This entry is about one T cell receptor (beta chain). The data derive from a study of CD8 T cells in Susac syndrome. J lost 2 bases, V lost 2 bases, and 13 bases had no gene match. This CDR3 spans 18 amino acids. The germline V gene has CDR1 ENHRY and CDR2 SYGVKD. Random hexamers were used to reverse transcribe about 0.5 to 1 ug of RNA. TCRdb itself ran the immunoSEQ multiplex PCR reads through MiXCR, one entry per CDR3 protein. The sample lists about 250,000 distinct CDR3 sequences, about 94% seen once, with 0.065% to 0.075% in the top ten. TEMRA cells were FACS-enriched, while CD8+ and CD4+ T cells were negatively isolated.

This TCR was sampled from a human donor with multiple sclerosis. V is TRBV10-3 and J is TRBJ2-5; 8 bases map to TRBD2. The sample taken for sequencing was CD4+ T cells from PBMCs. DNA of the CDR3: TGTGCCATCAGTGAGCCAACAATACTAGCGGCACTTCAAGAGACCCAGTACTTC. Translated, it gives CAISEPTILAALQETQYF.